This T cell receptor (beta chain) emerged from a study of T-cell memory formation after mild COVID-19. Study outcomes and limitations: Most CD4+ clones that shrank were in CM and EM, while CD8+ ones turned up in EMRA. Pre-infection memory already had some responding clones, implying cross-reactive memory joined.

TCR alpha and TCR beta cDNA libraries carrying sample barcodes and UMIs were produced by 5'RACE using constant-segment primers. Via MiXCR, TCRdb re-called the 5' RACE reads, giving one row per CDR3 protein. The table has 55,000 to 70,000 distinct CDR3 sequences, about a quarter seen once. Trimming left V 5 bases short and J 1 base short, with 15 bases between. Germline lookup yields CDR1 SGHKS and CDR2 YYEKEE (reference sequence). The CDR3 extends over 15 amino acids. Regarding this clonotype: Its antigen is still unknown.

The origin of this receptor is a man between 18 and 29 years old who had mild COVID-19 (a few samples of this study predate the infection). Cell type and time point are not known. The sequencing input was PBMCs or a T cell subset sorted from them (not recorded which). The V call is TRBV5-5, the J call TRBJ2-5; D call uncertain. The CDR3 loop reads CASSTPGRSQETQYF. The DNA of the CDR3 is TGTGCCAGCAGTACCCCCGGGCGGTCCCAAGAGACCCAGTACTTC.